One sample yielded the 16 T cell receptor beta chains listed below, sequenced in a study of cytomegalovirus exposure and HLA in healthy donors. The study ran its PCR with 60 Vbeta and 13 Jbeta primers. Sequencing used immunoSEQ multiplex PCR; TCRdb keeps in-frame clones, though not all of them. This sample has about 130,000 clones, with roughly 82% found just once. The sample was PBMCs. The source of these receptors is a woman aged 18-29 years in good health and CMV-seropositive.

The CDR3 nucleotides read TGTGCCATCACCAGTAGCGGGGACTCCTACAATGAGCAGTTCTTC. Protein: CAITSSGDSYNEQFF. The chain has TRBV10-3 and TRBJ2-1, with 8 bases that match TRBD2. J lost 0 bases, V lost 7 bases, and 5 bases had no gene match. Per germline, CDR1 ENHRY and CDR2 SYGVKD. The CDR3 loop spans 15 amino acids.

This clone was observed a few times. The genes are TRBV7-2 and TRBJ1-1; a possible D gene is TRBD1 (5 bases). The CDR3 loop spans 14 amino acids. V shed 5 bases and J shed 0 bases, with 10 bases lying between them. CDR1 SGHTA and CDR2 FQGNSA come from the germline V gene. The CDR3 coding sequence is TGTGCCAGCAGCGTGAACAGGATGAACACTGAAGCTTTCTTT. Translation: CASSVNRMNTEAFF.

The V and J genes are TRBV5-4 and TRBJ1-2; D is ambiguous. Germline V gene data show CDR1 as SGHNT and CDR2 as YYREEE (reference sequence). The germline V and J ends were trimmed by 4 bases and 4 bases, with 8 bases remaining between them. The CDR3 is 12 amino acids. CDR3 amino acids: CASSRPSYGYTF. The CDR3 DNA reads as TGTGCCAGCAGCCGCCCCAGCTATGGCTACACCTTC. The full variable domain, with the rest looked up from reference TRBV5-4 and TRBJ1-2, is ETGVTQSPTHLIKTRGQQVTLRCSSQSGHNTVSWYQQALGQGPQFIFQYYREEENGRGNFPPRFSGLQFPNYSSELNVNALELDDSALYLCASSRPSYGYTFGSGTRLTVV.

This chain links TRBV11-2 with TRBJ2-3, with 7 nucleotides matching TRBD2. The CDR3 length is 14 residues. Germline values: CDR1 SGHAT, CDR2 FQNNGV. Unmatched junction bases numbered 6, after V lost 5 bases and J lost 4 bases. The DNA for the CDR3 is TGTGCCAGCAGCCCAAGACTAGCACCAGATACGCAGTATTTT. It specifies CASSPRLAPDTQYF.

This chain connects TRBV5-1 to TRBJ1-4; D remains ambiguous. V lost 5 bases and J lost 6, with 14 bases in between. In germline, CDR1 is SGHRS, CDR2 YFSETQ. The CDR3 has 14 amino acids. This CDR3 is CASRIRLGDEKLFF. The CDR3 DNA reads TGCGCCAGCAGAATCCGGCTGGGCGATGAAAAACTGTTTTTT.

This clone has only a few counts. The gene calls are TRBV5-1 and TRBJ1-4, with 7 positions matching TRBD1. The germline gives CDR1 SGHRS, CDR2 YFSETQ. Trimming removed 4 bases from V and 7 bases from J; junction bases left unmatched: 13. This CDR3 has 16 amino acids. The CDR3: CASSVPGTAQAEKLFF. The CDR3 DNA reads TGCGCCAGCAGCGTACCCGGGACAGCGCAAGCTGAAAAACTGTTTTTT.

This clone appeared a few times. The chain recombines TRBV11-2 with TRBJ2-7; weak D call: TRBD2 (6 bases). CDR1 and CDR2 from the germline V gene are SGHAT and FQNNGV. The CDR3 extends over 13 amino acids. V was cut by 5 bases and J by 6 bases, with 14 bases left in between. CDR3 region: CASSPLGRREQYF. The CDR3 DNA reads TGTGCCAGCAGCCCCTTGGGGAGGCGCGAGCAGTACTTC.

This rearrangement joins TRBV2 to TRBJ2-4, with 11 bases fitting TRBD2. Trimming at V came to 5 bases and at J to 1 base, leaving 13 bases not matched to a gene. The germline gives CDR1 SNHLY, CDR2 FYNNEI. This CDR3 contains 19 residues. CDR3 nucleotides: TGTGCCAGCAGTTATTCAGTAGCGGGGGGGCCGGGGGCCAAAAACATTCAGTACTTC. Translation: CASSYSVAGGPGAKNIQYF.

CDR3 nucleotides: TGTGCCAGCAGCGTAGTGGCGAGCGGTGGGGATACGCAGTATTTT. Residues: CASSVVASGGDTQYF. This rearrangement joins TRBV9 to TRBJ2-3, with a tentative D call TRBD2 (5 bases). The ends were cut back, 0 bases at V and 6 bases at J, with 14 bases in the middle. CDR1 and CDR2 (germline): SGDLS, YYNGEE. The CDR3 has 15 residues.

The rearrangement uses TRBV4-2 and TRBJ2-3, with 8 bases matching TRBD2. V shed 0 bases, J shed 8 bases, and the junction held 7 bases outside the gene matches. This CDR3 contains 15 residues. Germline loops: CDR1 LGHNA, CDR2 YNFKEQ. As DNA, the CDR3 is TGTGCCAGCAGCCAAGATCGCGGAGCGGGGGTTACGCAGTATTTT. This sequence encodes CASSQDRGAGVTQYF.

This sequence joins TRBV10-1 and TRBJ1-1; TRBD1 matches 9 bases. This CDR3 has 15 residues. Germline values: CDR1 WNHNN, CDR2 SYGVQD (reference sequence). The V and J ends lost 1 base and 3 bases, in that order; junction bases with no gene match: 3. The CDR3 loop reads CASSEWGQGYTEAFF. The DNA of the CDR3 is TGCGCCAGCAGTGAGTGGGGACAGGGATACACTGAAGCTTTCTTT.

This clone was picked up a small number of times. The genes are TRBV28 and TRBJ2-7; TRBD1 aligns across 8 bases. The CDR3 is made up of 13 amino acids. The J segment lost 6 bases and the V segment lost 2 bases, leaving 3 bases of the junction unmatched. From germline, CDR1 is MDHEN and CDR2 SYDVKM. In nucleotides, the CDR3 is TGTGCCAGCAGTTTACCAGGGGGCGCCGAGCAGTACTTC. It translates to CASSLPGGAEQYF. Together with reference TRBV28 and TRBJ2-7, the CDR3 gives the full variable domain: DVKVTQSSRYLVKRTGEKVFLECVQDMDHENMFWYRQDPGLGLRLIYFSYDVKMKEKGDIPEGYSVSREKKERFSLILESASTNQTSMYLCASSLPGGAEQYFGPGTRLTVT.

The V gene is TRBV4-2, the J gene TRBJ2-7; D unresolved. The germline gives CDR1 LGHNA, CDR2 YNFKEQ. Trimming removed 0 bases at V and 2 bases at J, with 8 bases between. CDR3 length equals 14 residues. Written as DNA, the CDR3 is TGTGCCAGCAGCCAAGATGCGGTCACCTACGAGCAGTACTTC. Amino acids: CASSQDAVTYEQYF.

The rearrangement uses TRBV5-4 and TRBJ2-3; 13 bases map to TRBD2. Germline lookup yields CDR1 SGHNT and CDR2 YYREEE (reference sequence). Trimming took 4 bases from V and 4 from J; bases not matched to a gene: 6. CDR3 length: 16 residues. The CDR3 region is CASSHTSGGAADTQYF. CDR3 bases: TGTGCCAGCAGCCATACTAGCGGGGGGGCAGCAGATACGCAGTATTTT.

The rearrangement uses TRBV5-6 and TRBJ2-7; D gene uncertain. The CDR3 sequence is 15 residues long. The germline V gene has CDR1 SGHDT and CDR2 YYEEEE. V lost 2 bases, J lost 4 bases, and 16 bases lay in between. The CDR3, as DNA: TGTGCCAGCAGCTTACGCAGGCACTGCCAATACGAGCAGTACTTC. It codes for CASSLRRHCQYEQYF.

This rearrangement joins TRBV5-1 to TRBJ2-7; TRBD2 agrees at 11 bases. Germline values: CDR1 SGHRS, CDR2 YFSETQ. This CDR3 has 18 amino acids. V shed 3 bases, J shed 0 bases, and the junction held 11 bases outside the gene matches. The CDR3 loop is CASSSGGLAGPSSYEQYF. For the CDR3, the DNA is TGCGCCAGCAGCTCCGGTGGACTAGCGGGCCCTAGCTCCTACGAGCAGTACTTC.